The rows below give T cell receptor beta chains drawn from one sample of a study of PD-1 blockade in classical Hodgkin lymphoma. The assay was immunoSEQ multiplex PCR, and TCRdb's table has in-frame clones only and misses some. The sample holds about 40,000 clones, 85% to 90% seen once. Material: peripheral blood mononuclear cells (PBMCs), obtained before the second cycle of nivolumab. These TCRs come from a human donor with classical Hodgkin lymphoma. CDR3s include the opening cysteine and the closing phenylalanine or tryptophan. Some rows mark clone size as missing; the rest say once, few, many or name a class of expanded clone.

j_call | clone_size | v_call | cdr3_aa
TRBJ1-3 | NA | TRBV13 | CASSLGHGVGNTIYF
TRBJ2-7 | NA | TRBV30 | CAWKDRGSREQYF
TRBJ2-2 | NA | TRBV5-1 | CASSPDNTPGELFF
TRBJ1-1 | NA | TRBV18 | CASSPQGWTEAFF
TRBJ2-3 | NA | TRBV6-4 | CASSSTSGSMADTQYF
TRBJ2-5 | NA | TRBV5-4 | CASSPTSGRQETQYF
TRBJ2-3 | NA | TRBV5-1 | CASSFSRGDTDTQYF
TRBJ2-7 | NA | TRBV9 | CASSVGSSGRSYEQYF
TRBJ2-7 | NA | TRBV28 | CASSSLPLAGVYEQYF
TRBJ2-3 | NA | TRBV9 | CASSQSDTQYF
TRBJ2-3 | once | TRBV6-1 | CASKGGTDTQYF
TRBJ2-1 | NA | TRBV21-1 | CASSSLRRSGDEQFF
TRBJ2-5 | few | TRBV4-1 | CASSQDPSGRGETQYF
TRBJ1-2 | NA | TRBV6-1 | CASSDTRRYGYTF
TRBJ2-5 | NA | TRBV5-1 | CASSTLGGGGETQYF
TRBJ2-1 | NA | TRBV10-1 | CASSGTGRLKDNNEQFF
TRBJ2-1 | NA | TRBV7-2 | CATPSGRGIYEQFF
TRBJ2-7 | NA | TRBV11-3 | CASSPRTGGPYEQYF
TRBJ2-1 | NA | TRBV7-6 | CASSLVAGLIYNEQFF
TRBJ2-7 | NA | TRBV5-1 | CASNLAGGSYEQYF
TRBJ2-3 | NA | TRBV30 | CAWSPVASTDTQYF
TRBJ2-1 | few | TRBV25-1 | CASSDVAGVIRNEQFF
TRBJ2-7 | NA | TRBV13 | CASSLRRGGRVYEQYF
TRBJ1-1 | NA | TRBV18 | CASSPPDGLSTFMNTEAFF
TRBJ2-3 | NA | TRBV5-1 | CASTADPLPPDTQYF
TRBJ2-5 | NA | TRBV30 | CAWSKEETQYF
TRBJ2-2 | NA | TRBV5-1 | CASSPGQGTGELFF
TRBJ2-7 | NA | TRBV5-1 | CASSLEGRPYEQYF
TRBJ2-7 | NA | TRBV14 | CASSQERIRHEQYF
TRBJ1-2 | medium-sized | TRBV5-6 | CASSYQGAVNGYTF
TRBJ1-1 | NA | TRBV10-3 | CAVSQVLNTEAFF
TRBJ2-7 | NA | TRBV2 | CASSYTGAEQYF
TRBJ1-1 | NA | TRBV7-9 | CASSLAYTEAFF
TRBJ1-1 | NA | TRBV7-9 | CASSPHRGLNTEAFF
TRBJ2-2 | few | TRBV6-6 | CASSFPGELFF
TRBJ1-1 | NA | TRBV5-6 | CASSLAGWREMNTEAFF
TRBJ2-5 | few | TRBV11-2 | CASSPRVEYQETQYF
TRBJ2-5 | NA | TRBV11-2 | CASSSGTEETQYF
TRBJ1-2 | NA | TRBV7-9 | CASSLREWTDKINYGYTF
TRBJ2-1 | NA | TRBV11-2 | CASSNTLNEQFF
NA | NA | TRBV15 | CATSIPISGRPTRRYEQYF
TRBJ1-5 | NA | TRBV4-1 | CASSQVMGGNEPQHF
TRBJ2-7 | NA | TRBV27 | CASREQYF
TRBJ2-1 | NA | TRBV7-6 | CASSQSGVGESYNEQFF
TRBJ2-1 | NA | TRBV6-4 | CASSDGPSYNEQFF
TRBJ2-7 | NA | TRBV9 | CASSVLGRDGYEQYF
TRBJ2-7 | NA | TRBV7-8 | CASSPGRFSYEQYF
TRBJ2-1 | NA | TRBV7-6 | CASSFSGTSYNEQFF
TRBJ2-1 | NA | TRBV6-4 | CASSPGTSGNNEQFF
TRBJ2-2 | NA | TRBV11-3 | CASSFPSGSTGELFF
TRBJ1-4 | NA | TRBV5-5 | CASSFRLLDNEKLFF
TRBJ2-1 | once | TRBV29-1 | CSVNPGLHSYNEQFF
TRBJ2-2 | NA | TRBV5-1 | CASSSRLAGEFRTNTGELFF
TRBJ2-4 | NA | TRBV11-2 | CASRWVGKNIQYF
TRBJ2-1 | NA | TRBV6-4 | CASSLRAGGNNEQFF